The 20 T cell receptor beta chains reported below all come from one sample, sequenced in a study of prognosis after radiotherapy for stage I lung cancer. Multiplex PCR, run in two rounds, amplified TCR beta CDR3 from genomic DNA. Used in first-round PCR were primers specific to each TRBV and TRBJ gene. Each CDR3 protein is one row after TCRdb ran MiXCR on the multiplex PCR reads. This repertoire shows 30,000 or so distinct CDR3 sequences, around 29% found once; its top ten account for 9.5% to 13%. The material was PBMCs, obtained before or after stereotactic body radiation therapy (not recorded which). These receptors were obtained from a donor over 45 with non-small cell lung cancer.

In regard to this clonotype: One end of the junction is discordant with germline, which a read error may explain. CDR3 residues: CASSYAVEQFF. The DNA of the CDR3 is TGTGCTAGCAGCTACGCCGTGGAGCAGTTCTTC. The chain couples TRBV28 to TRBJ2-1; no clear D. This CDR3 is built from 11 residues. CDR1 is MDHEN, CDR2 SYDVKM, per germline.

To note about this clonotype: A far bigger clonotype differs at one base, so this is likely a read error. V is TRBV6-9 and J is TRBJ2-2; D uncertain. The CDR3 loop spans 13 amino acids. Trimming shortened V by 6 bases and J by 6 bases, and 11 bases separated the two germline ends. Germline loops: CDR1 MNHGY, CDR2 SVAAGI. The CDR3 DNA follows: TGTGCCAGCAGAGTGTGGGTTTCCGGGGAGCTGTTTTTT. Amino acid sequence: CASRVWVSGELFF.

There are many counts of this clonotype. V usage is TRBV20-1 and J usage is TRBJ2-4; 10 bases are shared with TRBD2. Germline-derived CDR1 and CDR2 are DFQATT and SNEGSKA (reference sequence). CDR3 length: 15 residues. In nucleotides, the CDR3 is TGCAGCGCTTTTCGACTAGCGGGAGCCAAAAACATTCAGTACTTC. This translates into CSAFRLAGAKNIQYF.

This clonotype was seen once. Mismatch with germline at one junction end may stem from a read error. The chain joins TRBV7-8 to TRBJ2-1; a possible D gene is TRBD2 (5 bases). This CDR3 is 16 amino acids long. Per germline, CDR1 SGHVS and CDR2 FQNEAQ. CDR3 residues: CASILGAGGSYNEQFF. The CDR3 coding sequence is TGTGCCAGCATCTTAGGAGCTGGAGGTTCCTACAATGAGCAGTTCTTC.

This clonotype occurred many times. The genes are TRBV28 and TRBJ2-7; possible D gene TRBD1, 5 bases. Trimming shortened V by 7 bases and J by 0 bases, and 19 bases separated the two germline ends. The CDR3 has 16 amino acids. The germline V gene has CDR1 MDHEN and CDR2 SYDVKM. The chain's CDR3 is CASTSLGASFSYEQYF. CDR3 coding DNA: TGTGCCAGCACTAGTTTAGGGGCCTCCTTCTCCTACGAGCAGTACTTC.

A remark on this clonotype: The junction departs from germline at one end; a sequencing error may be responsible. The J gene is TRBJ2-7, the V gene TRBV7-6; no firm D call. CDR3 size: 18 residues. CDR1 SGHVS and CDR2 FNYEAQ come from the germline V gene. This CDR3 reads CANSKKLNSEVGPYEQYF. CDR3 DNA: TGTGCCAACAGCAAAAAACTCAATAGTGAGGTTGGCCCCTACGAGCAGTACTTC.

This clonotype was detected many times. The V and J genes are TRBV29-1 and TRBJ2-3; 9 bases match TRBD2. Germline V CDR1 and CDR2: SQVTM, ANQGSEA. The J segment lost 14 bases and the V segment lost 6 bases, leaving 12 bases of the junction unmatched. The length of the CDR3 is 12 residues. In DNA form, the CDR3 reads TGCAGCGTAACCCTAGCGGGAAATACCAGGTATTTT. Encoded protein: CSVTLAGNTRYF.

This clonotype was recorded at least ten times. In DNA, the CDR3 is TGTGCCAGCAGTGAAAGACACAGGGATGAAGCTTTCTTT. It yields the protein CASSERHRDEAFF. This chain connects TRBV6-2 or TRBV6-3 to TRBJ1-1; a weak D match, TRBD1 (6 bases). Germline-derived CDR1 and CDR2 are MNHEY and SVGEGT. Trimming took off 5 bases at V and 7 bases at J, with 14 bases between the two ends. The CDR3 spans 13 residues.

This clonotype was seen repeatedly, ten times or more. The gene calls are TRBV15 and TRBJ2-7; D unclear. The CDR3 has 16 residues. The germline gives CDR1 LNHNV, CDR2 YYDKDF (reference sequence). The V and J ends lost 0 bases and 6 bases respectively, with 18 bases between them. The CDR3 protein is CATSRDRSPGAGEQYF. CDR3 in DNA: TGTGCCACCAGCAGAGATCGGTCTCCCGGAGCTGGCGAGCAGTACTTC.

This clonotype occurred many times. The V call is TRBV5-1, the J call TRBJ2-2; no reliable D call. The V gene's germline CDR1 is SGHRS and CDR2 YFSETQ. The CDR3 runs 14 residues. The V gene lost 6 bases and the J gene lost 0 bases, with 9 bases spanning the gap. The CDR3 here is CASKITTNTGELFF. CDR3 DNA sequence: TGCGCCAGCAAAATTACAACGAACACCGGGGAGCTGTTTTTT.

This clonotype has a count of ten or more. This chain uses TRBV2 with TRBJ2-1, with no clear D. Per the germline V gene, CDR1 is SNHLY and CDR2 is FYNNEI. The V end was cut by 6 bases, the J end by 3 bases, with 15 bases between. This CDR3 region has 15 residues. Written as DNA, the CDR3 is TGTGCCAGCAGAAAGGGCCCAGAGAACTACAATGAGCAGTTCTTC. Its translation is CASRKGPENYNEQFF.

This clonotype came up once. The chain is built from TRBV12-3 or TRBV12-4 and TRBJ2-1, with a possible D match to TRBD2 (5 bases). V was clipped by 3 bases and J by 4 bases, with 7 bases between them. The CDR3 contains 13 residues. DNA for the CDR3: TGTGCCAGCAGTTTTTCGGGATACAATGAGCAGTTCTTC. Residues: CASSFSGYNEQFF.

The chain combines TRBV19 with TRBJ1-3; no firm D call. The germline V gene has CDR1 LNHDA and CDR2 SQIVND (reference sequence). The CDR3 sequence is 15 residues long. V was shortened by 1 base and J by 0 bases, with 7 bases between the two germline ends. Here the CDR3 DNA reads TGTGCCAGTAGTATAGGGAGAACCTCTGGAAACACCATATATTTT. Residues: CASSIGRTSGNTIYF.

This clonotype showed up many times. The rearrangement joins TRBV20-1 to TRBJ2-7; no clear D gene. Germline-derived CDR1 and CDR2 are DFQATT and SNEGSKA (reference sequence). The CDR3 totals 12 residues. Trimming removed 1 base at V and 3 bases at J, with 7 bases between. This CDR3 is CSARGHNYEQYF. CDR3 nucleotide sequence: TGCAGTGCTAGAGGTCACAACTACGAGCAGTACTTC.

This clonotype was picked up many times. The V gene is TRBV2, the J gene TRBJ1-2, with TRBD1 as a possible D gene (5 bases). The CDR3 is 14 amino acids. Trimming took 2 bases from V and 6 from J, leaving 13 bases between them. Germline-derived CDR1 and CDR2 are SNHLY and FYNNEI. The CDR3 DNA reads TGTGCCAGCAGTGAAAAGTCGCGACAGCATGGCTACACCTTC. Amino acid sequence: CASSEKSRQHGYTF.

The chain links TRBV12-3 or TRBV12-4 to TRBJ1-6; D is uncertain. Deletions cut 6 bases from V and 10 bases from J, with 10 bases between. The CDR3 contains 12 residues. The CDR3 nucleotides are TGTGCCAGCAGGCGGGGAGAATCACCCCTCCACTTT. It translates to CASRRGESPLHF.

At least ten counts were recorded for this clonotype. This rearrangement joins TRBV7-9 to TRBJ2-1; weak D call: TRBD1 (7 bases). CDR3 length: 14 residues. The V and J ends lost 1 base and 12 bases respectively, with 16 bases between them. CDR1 is SEHNR and CDR2 is FQNEAQ in the germline V gene (reference sequence). The CDR3 DNA is TGTGCCAGCAGCTTAGGACAGGGAGGAACGGGGCAGTTCTTC. Protein product: CASSLGQGGTGQFF.

This clonotype was seen ten or more times. The chain recombines TRBV20-1 with TRBJ2-3, with 10 positions matching TRBD2. The ends lost 3 bases at V and 3 bases at J; junction bases unmatched: 9. The germline V gene encodes CDR1 DFQATT and CDR2 SNEGSKA (reference sequence). The CDR3 has 16 amino acids. The chain's CDR3 is CSAREGLAVNTDTQYF. CDR3 in DNA: TGCAGTGCTAGGGAAGGACTAGCGGTTAATACAGATACGCAGTATTTT.

This clonotype was recorded at least ten times. The chain couples TRBV20-1 to TRBJ2-5, with D tentatively TRBD1 or TRBD2 (5 bases each). This CDR3 comprises 12 residues. V was pared by 5 bases and J by 5 bases, with 12 bases between. CDR1 is DFQATT and CDR2 is SNEGSKA in the germline V gene (reference sequence). The CDR3 DNA reads as TGCAGTGCTGACCGGGACGGGGAGACCCAGTACTTC. The encoded protein is CSADRDGETQYF.

This clonotype showed up many times. The V and J genes are TRBV13 and TRBJ2-7; 12 bases are shared with TRBD2. Trimming cost V 5 bases and J 3 bases; bases outside gene matches: 11. Germline values: CDR1 PRHDT, CDR2 FYEKMQ (reference sequence). The CDR3 runs 17 residues. CDR3 DNA: TGTGCCAGCAGCCCCACCCTGACTAGCGGGGGCGGCTACGAGCAGTACTTC. This translates into CASSPTLTSGGGYEQYF.